Shown below are 19 T cell receptor beta chains from a single sample sequenced in a study of spatial heterogeneity in lung cancer. The time point is: sample taken at primary tumor resection. In each case, whole RNA from tumor, nontumor lung or frozen PBMC was sequenced unsorted. TCRdb re-called the 5' RACE reads through MiXCR, storing one row per CDR3 protein. The sample includes around 45,000 distinct CDR3 sequences, about 11% of them seen just once. The sample in question was PBMCs, obtained at surgery. The source is a female donor with early-stage non-small cell lung cancer.

The table lists this clonotype with a few counts. The chain combines TRBV5-5 with TRBJ2-7; possibly TRBD1 or TRBD2 for D (6 bases each). CDR1 and CDR2 from the germline V gene are SGHKS and YYEKEE (reference sequence). Trimming pared 2 bases from V and 0 bases from J, leaving 9 bases between. CDR3 length equals 14 residues. The CDR3 DNA is TGTGCCAGCAGCTTAGGGGGGCACTCCTACGAGCAGTACTTC. This sequence encodes CASSLGGHSYEQYF.

In this sample, this clonotype turned up a few times. The chain couples TRBV29-1 to TRBJ2-1; 9 bases are a match to TRBD1. J lost 3 bases, V lost 3 bases, and 6 bases had no gene match. Germline V gene data show CDR1 as SQVTM and CDR2 as ANQGSEA. The CDR3 consists of 15 residues. CDR3 amino acids: CSVDGGQGGYNEQFF. The CDR3 nucleotides read TGCAGCGTTGACGGGGGACAGGGAGGCTACAATGAGCAGTTCTTC.

This clonotype has at least ten counts. CDR3: CASSWDGHPNEKLFF. DNA of the CDR3: TGTGCCAGCAGCTGGGACGGACACCCTAATGAAAAACTGTTTTTT. The rearrangement links TRBV7-6 to TRBJ1-4; weak D call: TRBD1 (5 bases). V was shortened by 4 bases and J by 3 bases, with 12 bases between the two germline ends. Germline CDR1 reads SGHVS; CDR2 reads FNYEAQ. The CDR3 extends over 15 amino acids.

This chain links TRBV7-8 with TRBJ2-4; D is unresolved. This CDR3 has 16 amino acids. V was shortened by 8 bases and J by 0 bases, with 17 bases between the two germline ends. Germline V CDR1 and CDR2: SGHVS, FQNEAQ. The CDR3 loop is CASSRYSILAKNIQYF. CDR3 nucleotide sequence: TGTGCCAGCTCAAGATACAGCATTTTAGCCAAAAACATTCAGTACTTC.

This clonotype was picked up a small number of times. V and J are TRBV20-1 and TRBJ2-5, with 8 nucleotides matching TRBD2. Trimming removed 7 bases from V and 6 bases from J; junction bases left unmatched: 16. CDR3 length equals 15 residues. Germline CDR1 DFQATT, CDR2 SNEGSKA (reference sequence). The CDR3, as DNA: TGCAGTGGGCTCGTACAGACGGGGGGGGGGAAGACCCAGTACTTC. Translation: CSGLVQTGGGKTQYF.

The chain couples TRBV11-1 to TRBJ2-1; possible D gene TRBD2, 7 bases. CDR1 and CDR2 (germline): SGHAT, FQDESV (reference sequence). This CDR3 comprises 15 residues. With 3 bases removed from V and 6 bases from J, the gap between germline ends came to 15 bases. CDR3 bases: TGTGCCAGCAGCTTTGGACTAGGGGGGGCCAATGAGCAGTTCTTC. Translated, it gives CASSFGLGGANEQFF.

This clonotype was counted many times. The V and J genes are TRBV6-2 or TRBV6-3 and TRBJ2-2; 10 bases align to TRBD1. The germline V gene encodes CDR1 MNHEY and CDR2 SVGEGT. V lost 6 bases, J lost 1 base, and 5 bases stayed unmatched. The CDR3 covers 16 residues. The DNA of the CDR3 is TGTGCCAGCAGGACTGGGGACAGGGGGAACACCGGGGAGCTGTTTTTT. This encodes CASRTGDRGNTGELFF.

The chain employs TRBV20-1 and TRBJ1-2; D possibly corresponds to TRBD1 (5 bases). Germline V gene lookup returns CDR1 DFQATT and CDR2 SNEGSKA (reference sequence). The CDR3 is 15 amino acids. V lost 6 bases and J 2 bases, leaving 19 bases between the germline ends. The DNA of the CDR3 is TGCAGTGCAAATCCCCCTGTCCGGGGGAACTATGGCTACACCTTC. Translated, it gives CSANPPVRGNYGYTF.

This chain connects TRBV6-5 to TRBJ1-2, with TRBD1 as a possible D gene (5 bases). Germline CDR1 MNHEY, CDR2 SVGAGI. CDR3 size: 13 residues. Trimming removed 0 bases from V and 7 bases from J, with 9 bases in between. Here the CDR3 DNA reads TGTGCCAGCAGTTACTCGATCAGGGCTGGCTACACCTTC. Protein sequence: CASSYSIRAGYTF.

In its sample, this clonotype was seen many times. V gene TRBV27 combines with J gene TRBJ1-5; TRBD1 matches at 7 bases. V was pared by 5 bases and J by 7 bases, with 20 bases of the junction left unmatched. The CDR3 is made up of 18 amino acids. Germline lookup yields CDR1 MNHEY and CDR2 SMNVEV (reference sequence). CDR3 bases: TGTGCCAGCAGTCCCAAGGGGACACGAGGGGGCTGGGGCCAGCCCCAGCATTTT. It specifies CASSPKGTRGGWGQPQHF.

The gene calls are TRBV5-4 and TRBJ2-6; the D is unclear. The CDR3 consists of 17 residues. Looked up from germline, CDR1 is SGHNT and CDR2 is YYREEE (reference sequence). Trimming shortened V by 1 base and J by 3 bases, and 14 bases separated the two germline ends. The CDR3 reads CASSLYSRRDGANVLTF. The CDR3, as DNA: TGTGCCAGCAGCTTGTACTCCCGAAGAGATGGGGCCAACGTCCTGACTTTC.

This sequence joins TRBV19 and TRBJ1-2; D not resolved. The germline CDR1 and CDR2 sequences are LNHDA and SQIVND (reference sequence). Trimming pared 2 bases from V and 2 bases from J, leaving 9 bases between. The CDR3 is 14 residues long. CDR3 in DNA: TGTGCCAGTAGTATACCTGATCAGAACTATGGCTACACCTTC. As protein: CASSIPDQNYGYTF.

CDR3 loop: CASRVANRETQYF. In DNA, the CDR3 is TGTGCCAGCAGAGTTGCGAACCGAGAGACCCAGTACTTC. V usage is TRBV12-3 or TRBV12-4 and J usage is TRBJ2-5; D remains ambiguous. Deletions cut 6 bases from V and 4 bases from J, with 12 bases between. This CDR3 region has 13 residues.

As DNA, the CDR3 is TGTGCCAGCAGTTACCGGGGGACCTCCTACGAGCAGTACTTC. Translation: CASSYRGTSYEQYF. The chain combines TRBV6-2 or TRBV6-3 with TRBJ2-7; possibly TRBD2 for D (6 bases). Germline V gene sequence: CDR1 MNHEY, CDR2 SVGEGT. The CDR3 has 14 amino acids. V was pared by 2 bases and J by 0 bases, with 8 bases between.

This clonotype showed up just a few times. The chain carries TRBV12-3 or TRBV12-4 and TRBJ1-2; TRBD1 matches 7 bases. The trim removed 5 bases at V and 4 bases at J, leaving 13 bases unmatched. This CDR3 spans 16 amino acids. This CDR3 is CASSIPSNRGGYGYTF. CDR3 nucleotide sequence: TGTGCCAGCAGTATCCCTAGCAACAGGGGTGGCTATGGCTACACCTTC.

Many counts were recorded for this clonotype. The rearrangement links TRBV6-5 to TRBJ1-1; 8 nucleotides match TRBD1. Germline CDR1 is MNHEY and CDR2 is SVGAGI. This CDR3 has 14 residues. V was clipped by 5 bases and J by 3 bases; unmatched bases: 5. CDR3 sequence (DNA): TGTGCCAGCAGTCCAGGGGGCGTCGACACTGAAGCTTTCTTT. Translating it yields CASSPGGVDTEAFF.

The chain carries TRBV18 and TRBJ2-5; no firm D call. V gave up 2 bases and J gave up 9 bases, with 19 bases separating them. CDR1 and CDR2 from the germline V gene are KGHSH and LQKENI. CDR3 length: 15 amino acids. The CDR3, as DNA: TGTGCCAGCTCACCATTCGATAAGCAAGAGATGGCCCAGTACTTC. Amino acid sequence: CASSPFDKQEMAQYF.

This clonotype was counted many times. The chain links TRBV11-2 to TRBJ2-2, with TRBD2 matching over 7 bases. V lost 1 base, J lost 4 bases, and 0 bases stayed unmatched. This CDR3 has 14 residues. The germline V gene encodes CDR1 SGHAT and CDR2 FQNNGV. The DNA of the CDR3 is TGTGCCAGCAGCTTAGCGGGAGGCACCGGGGAGCTGTTTTTT. Translated: CASSLAGGTGELFF.

The CDR3 spells CASSWARGNLYGYTF. In nucleotides, the CDR3 is TGTGCCAGCAGCTGGGCTCGTGGAAACCTCTATGGCTACACCTTC. The chain employs TRBV5-6 and TRBJ1-2; no definite D call. This CDR3 region has 15 residues. With 3 bases removed from V and 4 bases from J, the gap between germline ends came to 16 bases. Germline V gene sequence: CDR1 SGHDT, CDR2 YYEEEE.